Presented here are 7 T cell receptor beta chains from one specimen sequenced in a study of T-cell reconstitution after alpha-beta-depleted transplantation in children. The library targeted TCRbeta and was prepared with unique molecular identifiers. TCRdb re-called the PCR reads with MiXCR, one entry per CDR3 protein. This sample has about 980,000 distinct CDR3 sequences, with about 29% found just once. Here the sequenced sample was PBMCs, mostly from graft donor cells, taken 360 days after TCRalphabeta/CD19-depleted stem cell transplant. All receptors derive from a boy in the first two years of life who had a stem cell transplant for SCID, so the T cells may come from the graft donor.

The chain uses TRBV12-3 or TRBV12-4 and TRBJ2-7, with D unresolved. This CDR3 has 14 residues. V was pared by 3 bases and J by 5 bases, with 14 bases between. Here the CDR3 DNA reads TGTGCCAGCAGTTTTCAGGTTAAAAAGGACGAGCAGTACTTC. It yields the protein CASSFQVKKDEQYF.

V usage is TRBV7-3 and J usage is TRBJ1-1; D call uncertain. Trimming pared 1 base from V and 1 base from J, leaving 10 bases between. CDR1 is SGHTA and CDR2 is FQGTGA in the germline V gene. The CDR3 consists of 15 residues. For the CDR3, the DNA is TGTGCCAGCAGCTTAATGAGCGCCAGGAACACTGAAGCTTTCTTT. This sequence encodes CASSLMSARNTEAFF.

The chain is built from TRBV20-1 and TRBJ1-5; no reliable D call. V lost 5 bases, J lost 0 bases, and 11 bases lay in between. The CDR3 runs 14 residues. The germline gives CDR1 DFQATT, CDR2 SNEGSKA (reference sequence). The CDR3 DNA follows: TGCAGTGCTCTCGGGAGGTATAGCAATCAGCCCCAGCATTTT. Translated: CSALGRYSNQPQHF.

This clonotype showed up just a few times. V usage is TRBV12-3 or TRBV12-4 and J usage is TRBJ1-2; weak D call: TRBD1 (6 bases). This CDR3 comprises 10 residues. V lost 10 bases and J 12 bases, leaving 15 bases between the germline ends. The CDR3 reads CAMGARWHTF. In DNA form, the CDR3 reads TGTGCCATGGGGGCTCGGTGGCACACCTTC.

The gene calls are TRBV7-6 and TRBJ2-5; possible D gene TRBD2, 6 bases. V dropped 4 bases and J dropped 5 bases, with 17 bases sitting between them. The germline V gene encodes CDR1 SGHVS and CDR2 FNYEAQ. This CDR3 has 15 amino acids. This CDR3 is CASSSRDSQWETQYF. CDR3 in DNA: TGTGCCAGCAGCTCTCGGGACTCCCAGTGGGAGACCCAGTACTTC.

The V call is TRBV10-3, the J call TRBJ2-2, with D possibly matching TRBD1 (6 bases). Germline-derived CDR1 and CDR2 are ENHRY and SYGVKD. The CDR3 is made up of 14 amino acids. V gave up 2 bases and J gave up 5 bases, with 9 bases separating them. CDR3 residues: CAISEVQGTGELFF. CDR3 nucleotide sequence: TGTGCCATCAGTGAGGTTCAGGGGACCGGGGAGCTGTTTTTT.

This clonotype came up a few times. The genes are TRBV28 and TRBJ1-1; tentatively, D is TRBD1 (6 bases). The length of the CDR3 is 14 residues. Trimming removed 6 bases from V and 1 base from J, with 12 bases in between. Germline assignment: CDR1 MDHEN and CDR2 SYDVKM. The CDR3 reads CASRTTGTNTEAFF. CDR3 nucleotides: TGTGCCAGCAGGACTACAGGGACGAACACTGAAGCTTTCTTT. Filled out from reference TRBV28 and TRBJ1-1, the complete variable domain reads DVKVTQSSRYLVKRTGEKVFLECVQDMDHENMFWYRQDPGLGLRLIYFSYDVKMKEKGDIPEGYSVSREKKERFSLILESASTNQTSMYLCASRTTGTNTEAFFGQGTRLTVV.